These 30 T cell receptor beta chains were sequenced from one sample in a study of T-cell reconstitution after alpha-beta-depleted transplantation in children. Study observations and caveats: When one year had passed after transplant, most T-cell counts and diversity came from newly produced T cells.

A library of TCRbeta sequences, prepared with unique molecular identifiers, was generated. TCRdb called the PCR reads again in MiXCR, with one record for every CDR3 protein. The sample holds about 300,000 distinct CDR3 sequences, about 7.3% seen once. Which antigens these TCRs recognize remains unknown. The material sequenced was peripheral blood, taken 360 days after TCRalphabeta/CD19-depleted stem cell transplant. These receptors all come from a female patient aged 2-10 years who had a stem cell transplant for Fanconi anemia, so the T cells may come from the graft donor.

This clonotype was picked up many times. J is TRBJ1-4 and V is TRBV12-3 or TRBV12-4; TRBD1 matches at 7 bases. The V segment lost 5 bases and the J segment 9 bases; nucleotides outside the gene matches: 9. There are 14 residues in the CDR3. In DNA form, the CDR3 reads TGTGCCAGCAGTGCACAGGGGATAGGGAAAAAACTGTTTTTT. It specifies CASSAQGIGKKLFF.

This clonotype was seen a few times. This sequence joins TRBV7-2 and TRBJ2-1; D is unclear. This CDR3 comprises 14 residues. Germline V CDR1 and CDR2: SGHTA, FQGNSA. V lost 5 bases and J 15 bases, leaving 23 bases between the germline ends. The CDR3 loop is CASSQPAPSHRPFF. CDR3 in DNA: TGTGCCAGCAGCCAGCCCGCTCCTAGTCACCGACCGTTCTTC.

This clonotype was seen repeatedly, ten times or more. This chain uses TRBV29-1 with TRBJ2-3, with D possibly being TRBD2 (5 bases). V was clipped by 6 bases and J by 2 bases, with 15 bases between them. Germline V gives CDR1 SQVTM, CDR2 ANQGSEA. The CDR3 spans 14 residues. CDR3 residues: CSVPLRRYTDTQYF. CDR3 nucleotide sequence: TGCAGCGTGCCCTTGCGGAGGTACACAGATACGCAGTATTTT.

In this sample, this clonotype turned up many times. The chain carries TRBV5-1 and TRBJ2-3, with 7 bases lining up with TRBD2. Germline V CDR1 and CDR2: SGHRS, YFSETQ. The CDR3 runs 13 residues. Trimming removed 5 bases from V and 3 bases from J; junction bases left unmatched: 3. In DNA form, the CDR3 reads TGCGCCAGCAGGTGGGAGGGAACAGATACGCAGTATTTT. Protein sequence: CASRWEGTDTQYF.

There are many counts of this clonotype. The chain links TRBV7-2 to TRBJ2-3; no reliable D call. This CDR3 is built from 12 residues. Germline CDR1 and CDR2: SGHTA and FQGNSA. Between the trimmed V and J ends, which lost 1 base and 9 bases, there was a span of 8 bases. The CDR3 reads CASSLVVPTQYF. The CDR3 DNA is TGTGCCAGCAGCTTAGTAGTTCCAACGCAGTATTTT.

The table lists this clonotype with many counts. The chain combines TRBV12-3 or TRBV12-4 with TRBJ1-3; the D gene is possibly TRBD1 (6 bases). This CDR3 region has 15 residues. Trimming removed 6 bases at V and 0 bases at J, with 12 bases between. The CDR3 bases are TGTGCCAGCAGGATGGGGGGCCTCTCTGGAAACACCATATATTTT. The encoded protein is CASRMGGLSGNTIYF.

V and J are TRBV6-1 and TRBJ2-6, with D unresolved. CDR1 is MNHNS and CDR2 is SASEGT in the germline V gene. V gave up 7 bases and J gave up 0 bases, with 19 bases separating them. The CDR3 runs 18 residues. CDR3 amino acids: CASTLGRAYSSGANVLTF. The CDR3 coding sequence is TGTGCCAGCACTCTCGGACGGGCCTATAGCTCTGGGGCCAACGTCCTGACTTTC.

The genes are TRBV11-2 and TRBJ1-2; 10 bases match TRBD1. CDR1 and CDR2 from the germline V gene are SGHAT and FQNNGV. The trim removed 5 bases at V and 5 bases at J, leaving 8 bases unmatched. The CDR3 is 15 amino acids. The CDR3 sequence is CASSPRQGAWYGYTF. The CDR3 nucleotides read TGTGCCAGCAGCCCCCGACAGGGGGCCTGGTATGGCTACACCTTC.

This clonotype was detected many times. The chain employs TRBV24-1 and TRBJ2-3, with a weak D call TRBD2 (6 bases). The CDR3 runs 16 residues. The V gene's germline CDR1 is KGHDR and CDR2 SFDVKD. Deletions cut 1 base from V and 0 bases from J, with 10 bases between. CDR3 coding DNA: TGTGCCACCAGTGATTTTGTCGGGAGCAGCACAGATACGCAGTATTTT. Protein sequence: CATSDFVGSSTDTQYF.

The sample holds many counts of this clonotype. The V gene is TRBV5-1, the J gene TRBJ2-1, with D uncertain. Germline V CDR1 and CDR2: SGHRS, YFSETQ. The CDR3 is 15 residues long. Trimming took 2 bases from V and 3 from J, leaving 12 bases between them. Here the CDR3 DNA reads TGCGCCAGCAGCTTTCAGACGACGGACTACAATGAGCAGTTCTTC. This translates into CASSFQTTDYNEQFF. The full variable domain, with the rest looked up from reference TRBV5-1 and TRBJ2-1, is KAGVTQTPRYLIKTRGQQVTLSCSPISGHRSVSWYQQTPGQGLQFLFEYFSETQRNKGNFPGRFSGRQFSNSRSEMNVSTLELGDSALYLCASSFQTTDYNEQFFGPGTRLTVL.

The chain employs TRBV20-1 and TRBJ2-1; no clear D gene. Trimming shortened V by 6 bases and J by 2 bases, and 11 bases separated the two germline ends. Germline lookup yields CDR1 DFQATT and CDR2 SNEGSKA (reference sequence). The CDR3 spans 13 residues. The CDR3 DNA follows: TGCAGTGCCGCACCAGACCCCTACAATGAGCAGTTCTTC. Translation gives CSAAPDPYNEQFF.

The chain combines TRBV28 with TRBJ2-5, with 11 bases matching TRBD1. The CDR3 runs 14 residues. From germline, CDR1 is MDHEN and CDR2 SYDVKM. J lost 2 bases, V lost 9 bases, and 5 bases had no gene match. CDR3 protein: CARIGTGGQETQYF. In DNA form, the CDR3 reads TGTGCCAGGATTGGGACAGGGGGGCAAGAGACCCAGTACTTC.

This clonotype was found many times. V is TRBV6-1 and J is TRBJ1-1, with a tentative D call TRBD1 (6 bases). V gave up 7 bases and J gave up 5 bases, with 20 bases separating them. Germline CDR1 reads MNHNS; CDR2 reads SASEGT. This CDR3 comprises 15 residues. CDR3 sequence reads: CASTLGTSPGTEAFF. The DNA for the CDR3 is TGTGCCAGCACCCTAGGGACATCCCCGGGGACTGAAGCTTTCTTT.

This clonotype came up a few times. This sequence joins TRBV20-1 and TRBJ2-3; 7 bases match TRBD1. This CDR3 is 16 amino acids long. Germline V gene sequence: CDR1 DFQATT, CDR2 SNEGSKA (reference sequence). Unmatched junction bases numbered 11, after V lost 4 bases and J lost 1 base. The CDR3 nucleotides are TGCAGTGCTACCAACCCCAGGGGGTGGGGCACAGATACGCAGTATTTT. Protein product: CSATNPRGWGTDTQYF.

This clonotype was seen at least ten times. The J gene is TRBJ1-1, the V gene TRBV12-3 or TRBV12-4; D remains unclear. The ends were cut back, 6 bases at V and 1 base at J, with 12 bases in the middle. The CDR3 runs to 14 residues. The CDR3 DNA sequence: TGTGCCAGCAGGACCTATGACGGGAACACTGAAGCTTTCTTT. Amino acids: CASRTYDGNTEAFF.

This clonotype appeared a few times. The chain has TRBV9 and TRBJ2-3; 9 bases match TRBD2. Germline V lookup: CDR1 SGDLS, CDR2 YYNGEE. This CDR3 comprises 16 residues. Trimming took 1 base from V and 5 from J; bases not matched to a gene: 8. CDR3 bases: TGTGCCAGCAGCGTAAGCGCGGGGGGGCATAGAGATACGCAGTATTTT. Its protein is CASSVSAGGHRDTQYF. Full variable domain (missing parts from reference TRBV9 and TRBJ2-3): DSGVTQTPKHLITATGQRVTLRCSPRSGDLSVYWYQQSLDQGLQFLIQYYNGEERAKGNILERFSAQQFPDLHSELNLSSLELGDSALYFCASSVSAGGHRDTQYFGPGTRLTVL.

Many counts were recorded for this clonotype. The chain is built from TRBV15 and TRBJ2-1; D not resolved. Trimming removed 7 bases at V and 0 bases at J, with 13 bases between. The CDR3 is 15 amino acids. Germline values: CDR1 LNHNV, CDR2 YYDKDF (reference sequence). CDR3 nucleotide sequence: TGTGCCACCATCCCCTACCCCAGCTCCTACAATGAGCAGTTCTTC. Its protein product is CATIPYPSSYNEQFF.

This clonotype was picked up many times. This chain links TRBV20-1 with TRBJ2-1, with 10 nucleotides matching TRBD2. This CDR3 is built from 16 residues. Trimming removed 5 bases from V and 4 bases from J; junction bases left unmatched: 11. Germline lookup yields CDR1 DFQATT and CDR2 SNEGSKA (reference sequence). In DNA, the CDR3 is TGCAGTGCTGGTAAAGCGGGAGGGCCCTCGTACAATGAGCAGTTCTTC. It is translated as CSAGKAGGPSYNEQFF.

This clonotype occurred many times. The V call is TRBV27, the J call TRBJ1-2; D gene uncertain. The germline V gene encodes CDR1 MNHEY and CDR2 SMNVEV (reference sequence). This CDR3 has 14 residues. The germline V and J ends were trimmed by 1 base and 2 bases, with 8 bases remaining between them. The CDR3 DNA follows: TGTGCCAGCAGTTTATGGCCGGAAAACTATGGCTACACCTTC. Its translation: CASSLWPENYGYTF.

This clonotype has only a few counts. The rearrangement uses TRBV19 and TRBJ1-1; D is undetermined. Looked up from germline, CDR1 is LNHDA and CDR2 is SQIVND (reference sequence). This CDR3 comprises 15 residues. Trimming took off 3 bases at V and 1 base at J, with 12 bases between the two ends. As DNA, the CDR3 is TGTGCCAGTAGTATCAACTGGGGAACGAACACTGAAGCTTTCTTT. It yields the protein CASSINWGTNTEAFF.

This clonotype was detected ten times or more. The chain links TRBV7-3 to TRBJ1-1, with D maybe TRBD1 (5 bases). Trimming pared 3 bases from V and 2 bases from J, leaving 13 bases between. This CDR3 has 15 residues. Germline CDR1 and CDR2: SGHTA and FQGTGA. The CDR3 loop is CASSFGTAFNTEAFF. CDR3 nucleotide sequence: TGTGCCAGCAGCTTCGGGACGGCATTTAACACTGAAGCTTTCTTT.

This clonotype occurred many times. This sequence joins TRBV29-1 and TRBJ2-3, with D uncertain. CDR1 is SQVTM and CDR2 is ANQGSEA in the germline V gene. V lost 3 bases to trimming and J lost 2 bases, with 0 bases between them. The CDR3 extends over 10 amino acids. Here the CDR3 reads CSVDTDTQYF. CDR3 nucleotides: TGCAGCGTTGACACAGATACGCAGTATTTT.

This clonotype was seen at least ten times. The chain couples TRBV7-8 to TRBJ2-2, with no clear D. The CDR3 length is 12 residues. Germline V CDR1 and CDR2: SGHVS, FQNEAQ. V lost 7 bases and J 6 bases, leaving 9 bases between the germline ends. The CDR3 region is CASTTMSGELFF. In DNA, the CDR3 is TGTGCCAGCACCACAATGTCCGGGGAGCTGTTTTTT.

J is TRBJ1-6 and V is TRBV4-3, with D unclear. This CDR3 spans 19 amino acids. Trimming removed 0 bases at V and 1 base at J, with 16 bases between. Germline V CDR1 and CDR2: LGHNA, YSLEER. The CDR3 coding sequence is TGCGCCAGCAGCCAAGATTGGACTGCCGATCGGTCCTATAATTCACCCCTCCACTTT. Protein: CASSQDWTADRSYNSPLHF.

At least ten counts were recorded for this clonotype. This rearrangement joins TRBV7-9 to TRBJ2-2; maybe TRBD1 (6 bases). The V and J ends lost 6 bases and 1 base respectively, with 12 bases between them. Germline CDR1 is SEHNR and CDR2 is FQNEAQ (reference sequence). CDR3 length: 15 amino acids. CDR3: CASRPGTRNTGELFF. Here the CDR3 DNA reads TGTGCCAGCAGACCCGGGACAAGGAACACCGGGGAGCTGTTTTTT.

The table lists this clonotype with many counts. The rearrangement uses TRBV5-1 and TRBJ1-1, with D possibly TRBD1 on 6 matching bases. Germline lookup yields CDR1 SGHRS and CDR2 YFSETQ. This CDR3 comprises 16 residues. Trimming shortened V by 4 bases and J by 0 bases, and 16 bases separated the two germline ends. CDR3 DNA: TGCGCCAGCAGCGCCGGGACACCGAGTATGAACACTGAAGCTTTCTTT. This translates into CASSAGTPSMNTEAFF.

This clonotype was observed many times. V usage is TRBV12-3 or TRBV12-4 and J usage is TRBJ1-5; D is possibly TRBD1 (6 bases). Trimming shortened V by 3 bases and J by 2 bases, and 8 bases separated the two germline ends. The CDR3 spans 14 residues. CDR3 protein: CASSFAGGNQPQHF. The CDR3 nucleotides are TGTGCCAGCAGTTTCGCAGGGGGCAATCAGCCCCAGCATTTT.

Here the CDR3 DNA reads TGTGCCAGCAGCTTAGCGCTCGGAGGATCGAACTATGGCTACACCTTC. Translated, it gives CASSLALGGSNYGYTF. The chain joins TRBV7-6 to TRBJ1-2, with D uncertain. Germline CDR1 and CDR2: SGHVS and FNYEAQ. The germline V and J ends were trimmed by 0 bases and 2 bases, with 13 bases remaining between them. The length of the CDR3 is 16 residues.

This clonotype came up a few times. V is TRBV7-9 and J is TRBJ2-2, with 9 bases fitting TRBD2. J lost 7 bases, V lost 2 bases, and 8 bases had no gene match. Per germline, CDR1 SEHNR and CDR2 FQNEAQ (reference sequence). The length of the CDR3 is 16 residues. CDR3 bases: TGTGCCAGCAGCTTAAGAGCGGGAGGCGCCGGCGGGGAGCTGTTTTTT. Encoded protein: CASSLRAGGAGGELFF.

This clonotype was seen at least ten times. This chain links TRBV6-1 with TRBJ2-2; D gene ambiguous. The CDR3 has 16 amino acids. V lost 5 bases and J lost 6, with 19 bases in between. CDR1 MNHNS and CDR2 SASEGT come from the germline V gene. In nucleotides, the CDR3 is TGTGCCAGCAGTCCATCGCAGTCGGTTAGGGCCGGGGAGCTGTTTTTT. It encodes CASSPSQSVRAGELFF.